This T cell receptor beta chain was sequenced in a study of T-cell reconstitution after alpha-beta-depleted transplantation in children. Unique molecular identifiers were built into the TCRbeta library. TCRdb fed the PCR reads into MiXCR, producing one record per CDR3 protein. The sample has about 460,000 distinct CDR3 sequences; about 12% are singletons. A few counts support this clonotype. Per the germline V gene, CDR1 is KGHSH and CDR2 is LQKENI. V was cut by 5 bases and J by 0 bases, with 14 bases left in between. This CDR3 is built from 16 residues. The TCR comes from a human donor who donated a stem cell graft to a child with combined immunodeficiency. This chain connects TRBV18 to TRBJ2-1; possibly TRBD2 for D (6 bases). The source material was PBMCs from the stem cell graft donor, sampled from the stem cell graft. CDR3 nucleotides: TGTGCCAGCTCAGCGGAAGACGGGAGCTCCTACAATGAGCAGTTCTTC. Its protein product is CASSAEDGSSYNEQFF.